A single sample is the source of the 12 T cell receptor beta chains below, sequenced in a study of stem cell transplantation in POMP-related autoinflammatory disease. Overall study findings and caveats: In PRAID patients, the number of distinct TRB V-J gene pairings was restricted. Across all analyzed T-cell subsets, patients with PRAID tended toward reduced diversity and increased clonality.

The repertoire was sequenced with immunoSEQ multiplex PCR; TCRdb's copy has only in-frame clones and lacks some. Among around 11,000 clones listed, about 88% were seen once. These receptors' targets are unknown. The specimen was CD8+ T cells from PBMCs, collected before stem cell transplantation. These receptors all come from a human donor with POMP-related autoinflammation and immune dysregulation (PRAID).

The gene calls are TRBV5-5 and TRBJ1-1; D is unresolved. Germline lookup yields CDR1 SGHKS and CDR2 YYEKEE (reference sequence). The CDR3 spans 13 residues. V was trimmed by 3 bases and J by 3 bases, leaving 9 bases between them. The CDR3 coding sequence is TGTGCCAGCAGCTCGGGGTGGGACACTGAAGCTTTCTTT. Translating gives CASSSGWDTEAFF.

This chain joins TRBV6-1 and TRBJ2-1; 9 positions agree with TRBD1. The germline V gene has CDR1 MNHNS and CDR2 SASEGT. V lost 6 bases, J lost 2 bases, and 5 bases stayed unmatched. The CDR3 extends over 15 amino acids. The CDR3 DNA is TGTGCCAGCAGAGTTACAGGGGGCGCCTACAATGAGCAGTTCTTC. Encoded protein: CASRVTGGAYNEQFF.

The chain employs TRBV4-1 and TRBJ2-4; 8 bases are a match to TRBD2. Germline CDR1 is MGHRA and CDR2 is YSYEKL. The CDR3 runs 16 residues. The V gene end was trimmed by 3 bases and the J gene end by 1 base; junction bases not matched to a gene: 5. CDR3 DNA sequence: TGCGCCAGCAGCCACCCCCGGGAGGGGGCCAAAAACATTCAGTACTTC. Translated: CASSHPREGAKNIQYF.

A single count supports this clone. The chain employs TRBV4-1 and TRBJ1-2; possibly TRBD1 for D (6 bases). Germline-derived CDR1 and CDR2 are MGHRA and YSYEKL. V was shortened by 4 bases and J by 7 bases, with 22 bases between the two germline ends. The CDR3 has 16 amino acids. The CDR3 nucleotides read TGCGCCAGCAGCCGACCCAGGGGTGGGGGCCAATCTGGCTACACCTTC. Translating it yields CASSRPRGGGQSGYTF.

This sequence joins TRBV9 and TRBJ1-1; D gene uncertain. The germline V gene has CDR1 SGDLS and CDR2 YYNGEE. V was trimmed by 0 bases and J by 1 base, leaving 10 bases between them. This CDR3 has 15 amino acids. The CDR3 sequence: CASSVAAIGNTEAFF. The DNA of the CDR3 is TGTGCCAGCAGCGTAGCCGCGATAGGGAACACTGAAGCTTTCTTT.

The gene calls are TRBV5-8 and TRBJ2-7; 9 bases align to TRBD1. This CDR3 contains 13 residues. V dropped 2 bases and J dropped 6; count of bases not matched to a gene: 3. The germline V gene has CDR1 SGHTS and CDR2 YDEGEE. In DNA, the CDR3 is TGTGCCAGCAGCTTATCGACAGGGGGCGAGCAGTACTTC. Its protein product is CASSLSTGGEQYF.

The V gene is TRBV11-2, the J gene TRBJ2-7, with TRBD1 identical over 8 bases. Germline trimming cut 6 bases from V and 1 base from J; bases unmatched to any gene: 8. From germline, CDR1 is SGHAT and CDR2 FQNNGV. The CDR3 consists of 15 residues. As DNA, the CDR3 is TGTGCCAGCAGACCTTACAGGGGGTCTTCCTACGAGCAGTACTTC. As protein: CASRPYRGSSYEQYF.

The count of this clone is one. V is TRBV28 and J is TRBJ2-7; D assignment may be TRBD1 or TRBD2 (6 bases each). V was shortened by 1 base and J by 0 bases, with 25 bases between the two germline ends. Germline loops: CDR1 MDHEN, CDR2 SYDVKM. The CDR3 totals 20 residues. The CDR3 DNA is TGTGCCAGCAGTTTATTAGTAGGAGGGGGGTCATCTAAACTCTCCTACGAGCAGTACTTC. It specifies CASSLLVGGGSSKLSYEQYF.

The chain is built from TRBV10-1 and TRBJ2-1; D is unresolved. The V gene's germline CDR1 is WNHNN and CDR2 SYGVQD (reference sequence). The CDR3 is 15 residues long. V was cut by 1 base and J by 3 bases, with 10 bases left in between. CDR3: CASSEYTSDYNEQFF. The CDR3 nucleotides are TGCGCCAGCAGTGAGTACACGTCAGACTACAATGAGCAGTTCTTC.

The V gene is TRBV7-9, the J gene TRBJ2-1; no firm D call. V was pared by 3 bases and J by 10 bases, with 10 bases between. The CDR3 length is 12 residues. Germline lookup yields CDR1 SEHNR and CDR2 FQNEAQ (reference sequence). In DNA form, the CDR3 reads TGTGCCAGCAGCTTGGTTCTCTTGGAGCAGTTCTTC. This encodes CASSLVLLEQFF.

V and J are TRBV9 and TRBJ2-5; D call uncertain. Germline V gene lookup returns CDR1 SGDLS and CDR2 YYNGEE. V shed 0 bases and J shed 1 base, with 7 bases lying between them. The CDR3 covers 14 residues. The CDR3 DNA is TGTGCCAGCAGCGTAGGTGGCAGCCAAGAGACCCAGTACTTC. Amino acid sequence: CASSVGGSQETQYF.

This clone was detected once. The V call is TRBV15, the J call TRBJ2-2, with D maybe TRBD1 (6 bases). Germline V gene data show CDR1 as LNHNV and CDR2 as YYDKDF (reference sequence). V lost 3 bases to trimming and J lost 7 bases, with 6 bases between them. The CDR3 totals 12 residues. CDR3 nucleotides: TGTGCCACCAGCAGCAGGGGCGGGGAGCTGTTTTTT. The encoded protein is CATSSRGGELFF.